The clone carrying this T cell receptor beta chain was counted only a few times. Its specificity is unknown. The data belong to a study of human T cells and chemical hapten exposure. Overall study: Small pooled library volume differences chiefly drove per-sample TCR yield variation. Broader study findings: Once DPC sensitization occurred, TCRs above 1 in 1000 frequency showed no change.

V was clipped by 0 bases and J by 1 base; unmatched bases: 20. Germline loops: CDR1 DFQATT, CDR2 SNEGSKA (reference sequence). This CDR3 contains 20 residues. Extraction yielded total RNA from whole blood (unfractionated). Single cDNA molecules in the library carried unique molecular identifiers attached during preparation. TCRdb re-derived calls from the reads in MiXCR, one entry per CDR3 protein. The sample shows 95,000 to 150,000 distinct CDR3 sequences, less than 10% of them seen only once. The sample consisted of whole blood. The rearrangement links TRBV20-1 to TRBJ1-1; TRBD1 matches at 7 bases. The sequence came from a human donor in good health. Some clones in this sample may be carry-over from other donors' samples. CDR3 protein: CSARDPPTGTDPGWNTEAFF. The CDR3 DNA sequence: TGCAGTGCTAGAGATCCACCGACCGGGACAGATCCTGGATGGAACACTGAAGCTTTCTTT.